Each of the 27 T cell receptor beta chains below was sequenced from the same sample in a study of blood T cell repertoires in COVID-19. Assay used: immunoSEQ multiplex PCR; TCRdb lists only in-frame clones, some missing. The table has tens of thousands of clones, 75% to 80% seen once; the top ten hold about 39%. The specimen sequenced was peripheral blood. Every receptor here comes from a man in his sixties or seventies with active or convalescent COVID-19.

This clone was picked up a small number of times. The chain is built from TRBV24-1 and TRBJ1-2; 7 positions match TRBD1. Germline V CDR1 and CDR2: KGHDR, SFDVKD. The CDR3 extends over 14 amino acids. V was pared by 4 bases and J by 3 bases, with 4 bases of the junction left unmatched. The CDR3 reads CATSDPGQHYGYTF. The CDR3, as DNA: TGTGCCACCAGTGACCCGGGACAGCACTATGGCTACACCTTC.

A single count supports this clone. The rearrangement joins TRBV5-1 to TRBJ2-7; 8 bases agree with TRBD1. CDR3 size: 15 residues. Trimming cost V 2 bases and J 6 bases; bases outside gene matches: 10. Germline V CDR1 and CDR2: SGHRS, YFSETQ. This CDR3 reads CASSFDRGTRGEQYF. DNA of the CDR3: TGCGCCAGCAGCTTCGACAGGGGCACTAGGGGCGAGCAGTACTTC. Filled out from reference TRBV5-1 and TRBJ2-7, the complete variable domain reads KAGVTQTPRYLIKTRGQQVTLSCSPISGHRSVSWYQQTPGQGLQFLFEYFSETQRNKGNFPGRFSGRQFSNSRSEMNVSTLELGDSALYLCASSFDRGTRGEQYFGPGTRLTVT.

This clone was recorded a few times. The chain uses TRBV7-9 and TRBJ2-2; D is ambiguous. The CDR3 is 14 residues long. Germline CDR1 SEHNR, CDR2 FQNEAQ (reference sequence). Trimming took 0 bases from V and 1 from J, leaving 3 bases between them. The CDR3 coding sequence is TGTGCCAGCAGCTTAGCACAGAACACCGGGGAGCTGTTTTTT. Encoded protein: CASSLAQNTGELFF.

The chain carries TRBV19 and TRBJ2-2; 7 bases are shared with TRBD1. V lost 7 bases and J lost 3; bases outside the gene matches: 8. The germline gives CDR1 LNHDA, CDR2 SQIVND (reference sequence). The CDR3 spans 15 residues. CDR3 amino acids: CASNSWTGDTGELFF. In nucleotides, the CDR3 is TGTGCCAGTAATAGCTGGACAGGTGACACCGGGGAGCTGTTTTTT.

The chain joins TRBV12-3 or TRBV12-4 to TRBJ1-2; perhaps TRBD1 as D (5 bases). This CDR3 is 12 amino acids long. V dropped 9 bases and J dropped 6 bases, with 14 bases sitting between them. The CDR3 bases are TGTGCCAGGTGGGGCCAGTCGGATGGCTACACCTTC. This codes for CARWGQSDGYTF.

The rearrangement uses TRBV7-3 and TRBJ1-1; D call uncertain. This CDR3 comprises 14 residues. The germline V gene has CDR1 SGHTA and CDR2 FQGTGA. Trimming removed 2 bases from V and 3 bases from J, with 10 bases in between. The CDR3 sequence is CASSLEGDHTEAFF. DNA for the CDR3: TGTGCCAGCAGCTTAGAAGGAGATCACACTGAAGCTTTCTTT.

J is TRBJ2-7 and V is TRBV21-1; the tabulated D call, TRBD1, remains unverified against the DNA. TRBV21-1 is noted as a pseudogene. This CDR3 contains 15 residues. For the CDR3, the DNA is TGTGCCAGCAGCAAGCCGGGACAGAAGTTCTACGAGCAGTACTTC. It translates to CASSKPGQKFYEQYF.

This rearrangement joins TRBV4-1 to TRBJ1-1; perhaps TRBD1 as D (5 bases). Deletions cut 1 base from V and 3 bases from J, with 12 bases between. There are 15 residues in the CDR3. Germline V gene lookup returns CDR1 MGHRA and CDR2 YSYEKL. This chain's CDR3 is CASSQGPKGDTEAFF. DNA for the CDR3: TGCGCCAGCAGCCAAGGGCCCAAAGGGGACACTGAAGCTTTCTTT.

This sequence joins TRBV6-5 and TRBJ2-3; 10 positions agree with TRBD1. V lost 6 bases to trimming and J lost 2 bases; unmatched junction nucleotides: 5. The germline V gene has CDR1 MNHEY and CDR2 SVGAGI. The CDR3 has 15 residues. CDR3 DNA sequence: TGTGCCAGCAGCCTCGACAGGGGGCTCACAGATACGCAGTATTTT. It yields the protein CASSLDRGLTDTQYF.

J is TRBJ1-3 and V is TRBV10-1; D remains unclear. Germline CDR1 is WNHNN and CDR2 is SYGVQD (reference sequence). The CDR3 totals 13 residues. Trimming shortened V by 7 bases and J by 6 bases, and 13 bases separated the two germline ends. In DNA, the CDR3 is TGCGCCAGCATTAAGCTGCGGCAAAACACCATATATTTT. It specifies CASIKLRQNTIYF.

The chain employs TRBV5-4 and TRBJ2-5; a possible D gene is TRBD1 (6 bases). The CDR3 length is 14 residues. CDR1 and CDR2 (germline): SGHNT, YYREEE (reference sequence). The V end lost 1 base, the J end lost 3 bases, and 10 bases lay between the germline ends. The CDR3 DNA reads as TGTGCCAGCAGCTTGCCCGGGACAAAAGAGACCCAGTACTTC. As protein: CASSLPGTKETQYF.

V usage is TRBV2 and J usage is TRBJ1-1, with a weak D call TRBD1 (6 bases). V gave up 6 bases and J gave up 0 bases, with 14 bases separating them. This CDR3 spans 15 amino acids. Germline V gives CDR1 SNHLY, CDR2 FYNNEI. The CDR3 region has the DNA TGTGCCAGCAGGTCAGGGGCCTCAATGAACACTGAAGCTTTCTTT. It yields the protein CASRSGASMNTEAFF.

The rearrangement uses TRBV6-2 or TRBV6-3 and TRBJ2-5; TRBD2 might be the D (5 bases). Germline assignment: CDR1 MNHEY and CDR2 SVGEGT. Trimming took 2 bases from V and 8 from J, leaving 15 bases between them. The CDR3 extends over 14 amino acids. The CDR3 nucleotides are TGTGCCAGCAGTTACCACGGCACCGAGGGTACCCAGTACTTC. Residues: CASSYHGTEGTQYF.

The chain joins TRBV9 to TRBJ2-1, with 12 bases lining up with TRBD1. Germline trimming cut 2 bases from V and 7 bases from J; bases unmatched to any gene: 7. Germline V gives CDR1 SGDLS, CDR2 YYNGEE. The CDR3 contains 16 residues. CDR3 residues: CASSVLGQGARNEQFF. CDR3 nucleotide sequence: TGTGCCAGCAGCGTTCTGGGACAGGGGGCAAGGAATGAGCAGTTCTTC.

The chain couples TRBV7-9 to TRBJ1-1; D call uncertain. The length of the CDR3 is 13 residues. V dropped 5 bases and J dropped 3 bases, with 10 bases sitting between them. Germline V gene sequence: CDR1 SEHNR, CDR2 FQNEAQ (reference sequence). For the CDR3, the DNA is TGTGCCAGCAGCGACCTGACATACACTGAAGCTTTCTTT. Encoded protein: CASSDLTYTEAFF.

V gene TRBV11-3 combines with J gene TRBJ2-5; 7 positions match TRBD1. This CDR3 has 14 residues. V shed 5 bases, J shed 1 base, and the junction held 4 bases outside the gene matches. Germline V gives CDR1 SGHNT, CDR2 YENEEA. CDR3 nucleotides: TGTGCCAGCAGCAACTCAGGGGGCCAAGAGACCCAGTACTTC. Translated: CASSNSGGQETQYF.

The chain uses TRBV5-1 and TRBJ1-1; 7 nucleotides line up with TRBD1. There are 14 residues in the CDR3. CDR1 is SGHRS, CDR2 YFSETQ, per germline. The J segment lost 5 bases and the V segment lost 4 bases, leaving 8 bases of the junction unmatched. The CDR3 DNA sequence: TGCGCCAGCAGCGTGCAGGGGGGCCGGACTGAAGCTTTCTTT. This sequence encodes CASSVQGGRTEAFF. The full variable domain, rest sourced from reference TRBV5-1 and TRBJ1-1, is KAGVTQTPRYLIKTRGQQVTLSCSPISGHRSVSWYQQTPGQGLQFLFEYFSETQRNKGNFPGRFSGRQFSNSRSEMNVSTLELGDSALYLCASSVQGGRTEAFFGQGTRLTVV.

The chain uses TRBV12-3 or TRBV12-4 and TRBJ1-1; D gene ambiguous. V lost 7 bases and J 4 bases, leaving 13 bases between the germline ends. The length of the CDR3 is 13 residues. The CDR3 DNA is TGTGCCAGCACCCGGAGAGGAGGCACTGAAGCTTTCTTT. This translates into CASTRRGGTEAFF.

The chain joins TRBV7-6 to TRBJ1-5; D perhaps matches TRBD1 (5 bases). The V end was cut by 5 bases, the J end by 4 bases, with 15 bases between. CDR1 is SGHVS and CDR2 is FNYEAQ in the germline V gene. This CDR3 is 15 amino acids long. DNA of the CDR3: TGTGCCAGCAGCGCGCTAGGAGGGGATAATCAGCCCCAGCATTTT. It specifies CASSALGGDNQPQHF.

This sequence joins TRBV2 and TRBJ2-1; a possible D gene is TRBD1 (6 bases). CDR1 and CDR2 from the germline V gene are SNHLY and FYNNEI. CDR3 length equals 16 residues. The V end lost 4 bases, the J end lost 0 bases, and 13 bases lay between the germline ends. CDR3 sequence (DNA): TGTGCCAGCAGTGCACAGGGTACCCTCTCCTACAATGAGCAGTTCTTC. Its translation: CASSAQGTLSYNEQFF.

This clone was seen a few times. The chain carries TRBV10-3 and TRBJ2-1; 9 nucleotides match TRBD2. The CDR3 loop spans 14 amino acids. CDR1 and CDR2 (germline): ENHRY, SYGVKD. V shed 3 bases, J shed 13 bases, and the junction held 10 bases outside the gene matches. The CDR3 is CAISEVAGAPEQFF. The CDR3 nucleotides read TGTGCCATCAGTGAAGTAGCGGGGGCGCCCGAACAGTTCTTC.

The chain joins TRBV6-6 to TRBJ1-2, with 7 bases aligning to TRBD1. The CDR3 contains 12 residues. CDR1 is MNHNY, CDR2 SVGAGI, per germline (reference sequence). V gave up 7 bases and J gave up 4 bases; unmatched junction bases: 3. CDR3 protein: CASTSGGYGYTF. The CDR3 DNA reads TGTGCCAGCACCTCAGGGGGCTATGGCTACACCTTC.

The gene calls are TRBV10-1 and TRBJ2-5; possible D gene TRBD2, 5 bases. Germline V gives CDR1 WNHNN, CDR2 SYGVQD (reference sequence). Trimming took 6 bases from V and 1 from J, leaving 15 bases between them. CDR3 size: 15 residues. This CDR3 reads CASSPRVGFQETQYF. The CDR3 DNA is TGCGCCAGCAGCCCGCGGGTGGGTTTCCAAGAGACCCAGTACTTC.

CDR3 sequence (DNA): TGTGCCAGCAGTAGACAGGGGGCCCACGAGCAGTACTTC. The encoded protein is CASSRQGAHEQYF. This sequence joins TRBV2 and TRBJ2-7; 10 positions agree with TRBD1. With 5 bases clipped from V and 5 bases from J, the junction kept 3 bases outside the gene matches. The CDR3 is 13 amino acids. CDR1 and CDR2 from the germline V gene are SNHLY and FYNNEI.

The chain carries TRBV19 and TRBJ1-2; TRBD1 might be the D (5 bases). Germline values: CDR1 LNHDA, CDR2 SQIVND (reference sequence). This CDR3 region has 16 residues. Trimming removed 4 bases at V and 4 bases at J, with 19 bases between. The CDR3 spells CASSSPAGTSTYGYTF. The CDR3 nucleotides read TGTGCCAGTAGTAGTCCGGCAGGGACTTCTACCTATGGCTACACCTTC. Complete variable domain (other parts from reference TRBV19 and TRBJ1-2): DGGITQSPKYLFRKEGQNVTLSCEQNLNHDAMYWYRQDPGQGLRLIYYSQIVNDFQKGDIAEGYSVSREKKESFPLTVTSAQKNPTAFYLCASSSPAGTSTYGYTFGSGTRLTVV.

The chain joins TRBV11-2 to TRBJ2-7, with TRBD1 as a possible D gene (5 bases). With 5 bases removed from V and 1 base from J, the gap between germline ends came to 12 bases. Germline V gives CDR1 SGHAT, CDR2 FQNNGV. CDR3 length equals 14 residues. Here the CDR3 DNA reads TGTGCCAGCAGCGCCCTTACAGGATCCTACGAGCAGTACTTC. Its translation: CASSALTGSYEQYF.

This chain links TRBV19 with TRBJ1-4; TRBD1 agrees at 10 bases. The CDR3 spans 16 residues. Germline V lookup: CDR1 LNHDA, CDR2 SQIVND (reference sequence). V trimming: 6 bases; J trimming: 0 bases; junction bases outside the gene matches: 4. The CDR3 bases are TGTGCCAGTAGGGACAGGGGGACTGCAACTAATGAAAAACTGTTTTTT. It yields the protein CASRDRGTATNEKLFF.